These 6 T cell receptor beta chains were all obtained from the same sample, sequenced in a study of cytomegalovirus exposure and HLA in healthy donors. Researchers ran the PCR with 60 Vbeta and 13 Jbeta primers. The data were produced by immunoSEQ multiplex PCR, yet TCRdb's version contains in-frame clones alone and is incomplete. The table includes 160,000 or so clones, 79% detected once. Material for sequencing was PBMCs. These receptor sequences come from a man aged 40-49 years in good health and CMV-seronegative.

The CDR3 loop is CASLSGGGHTEAFF. CDR3 DNA sequence: TGTGCCAGCCTCTCAGGGGGCGGCCACACTGAAGCTTTCTTT. The V gene is TRBV6-6, the J gene TRBJ1-1; 8 nucleotides match TRBD1. The CDR3 consists of 14 residues. CDR1 is MNHNY and CDR2 is SVGAGI in the germline V gene (reference sequence). Trimming took 8 bases from V and 3 from J; bases not matched to a gene: 8.

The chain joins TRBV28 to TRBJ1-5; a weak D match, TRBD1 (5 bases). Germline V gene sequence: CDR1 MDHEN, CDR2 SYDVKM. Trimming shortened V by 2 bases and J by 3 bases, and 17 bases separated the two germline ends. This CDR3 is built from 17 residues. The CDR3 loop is CASSLGARAALNQPQHF. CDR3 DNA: TGTGCCAGCAGTTTAGGGGCACGGGCCGCTCTCAATCAGCCCCAGCATTTT.

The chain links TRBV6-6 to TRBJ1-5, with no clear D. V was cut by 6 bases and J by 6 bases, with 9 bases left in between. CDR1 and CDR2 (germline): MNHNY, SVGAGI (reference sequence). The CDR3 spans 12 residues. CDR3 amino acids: CASSRTSQPQHF. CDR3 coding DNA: TGTGCCAGCAGCCGCACGAGTCAGCCCCAGCATTTT.

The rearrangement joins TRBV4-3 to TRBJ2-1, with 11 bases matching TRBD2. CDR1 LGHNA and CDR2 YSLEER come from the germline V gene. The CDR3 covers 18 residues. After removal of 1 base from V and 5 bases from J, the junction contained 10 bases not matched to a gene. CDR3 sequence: CASSQVLSGRASDNEQFF. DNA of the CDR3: TGCGCCAGCAGCCAAGTCCTTAGCGGGAGGGCAAGTGACAATGAGCAGTTCTTC.

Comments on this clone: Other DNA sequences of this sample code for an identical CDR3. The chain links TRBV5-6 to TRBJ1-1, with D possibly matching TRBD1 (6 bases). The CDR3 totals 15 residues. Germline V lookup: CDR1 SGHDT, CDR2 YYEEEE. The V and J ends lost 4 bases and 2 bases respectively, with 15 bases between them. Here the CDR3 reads CASSLVPGVNTEAFF. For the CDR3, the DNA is TGTGCCAGCAGCCTGGTTCCAGGGGTTAACACTGAAGCTTTCTTT.

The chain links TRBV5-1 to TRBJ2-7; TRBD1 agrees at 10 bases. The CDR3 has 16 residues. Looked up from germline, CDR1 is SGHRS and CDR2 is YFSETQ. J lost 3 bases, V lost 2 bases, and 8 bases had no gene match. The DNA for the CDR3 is TGCGCCAGCAGCTTACATTCCGGGACAGGGGACTACGAGCAGTACTTC. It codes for CASSLHSGTGDYEQYF. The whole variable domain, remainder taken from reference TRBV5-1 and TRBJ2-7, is KAGVTQTPRYLIKTRGQQVTLSCSPISGHRSVSWYQQTPGQGLQFLFEYFSETQRNKGNFPGRFSGRQFSNSRSEMNVSTLELGDSALYLCASSLHSGTGDYEQYFGPGTRLTVT.